This T cell receptor beta chain was captured in a study of control samples from healthy donors and cancer patients. Method: immunoSEQ multiplex PCR; TCRdb's copy keeps in-frame clones and lacks some. The data hold around 170,000 clones, with around 87% observed a single time. The CDR3 has 17 residues. Looked up from germline, CDR1 is LNHDA and CDR2 is SQIVND (reference sequence). Germline trimming cut 7 bases from V and 9 bases from J; bases unmatched to any gene: 23. This clone was found once. The source material was blood. The source is a woman between 45 and 60 years old in good health. The chain has TRBV19 and TRBJ1-2; TRBD1 aligns across 7 bases. CDR3: CASTKRTGTATGPSYTF. CDR3 sequence (DNA): TGTGCCAGTACCAAACGAACCGGGACAGCCACCGGCCCTAGCTACACCTTC.